This is a list of T cell receptor beta chains from one sample in a study of early T cells in non-severe SARS-CoV-2 infection. TCRdb processed the 5' RACE reads anew with MiXCR; each CDR3 protein has one entry. The repertoire holds more than 60,000 distinct CDR3 sequences, with roughly 9.4% as singletons. Sequencing used whole blood. The receptors stem from an adult who was a healthcare worker with PCR-confirmed SARS-CoV-2 infection or an uninfected control (not recorded which). Each CDR3 is given with its conserved first and last residue. D genes are given only for firm matches. Not all rows give a size; the values are once, few, many and, for expanded clones, a class.

v_call: TRBV6-5; d_call: NA; cdr3_length: 13; clone_size: many; j_call: TRBJ2-1; cdr3_aa: CASSLDSYNEQFF; cdr3_nt: TGTGCCAGCAGTTTGGACAGCTACAATGAGCAGTTCTTC
v_call: TRBV4-1; d_call: NA; cdr3_length: 14; clone_size: few; j_call: TRBJ1-1; cdr3_aa: CASSQDFGRSEAFF; cdr3_nt: TGCGCCAGCAGCCAAGATTTTGGGAGGAGTGAAGCTTTCTTT
v_call: TRBV20-1; d_call: NA; cdr3_length: 11; clone_size: NA; j_call: TRBJ2-1; cdr3_aa: CSAPTRNEQFF; cdr3_nt: TGCAGTGCTCCGACTAGAAATGAGCAGTTCTTC
v_call: TRBV2; d_call: NA; cdr3_length: 13; clone_size: NA; j_call: TRBJ1-1; cdr3_aa: CASSEARNTEAFF; cdr3_nt: TGTGCCAGCAGTGAAGCCCGGAACACTGAAGCTTTCTTT
v_call: TRBV27; d_call: TRBD1; cdr3_length: 14; clone_size: many; j_call: TRBJ1-1; cdr3_aa: CASSSRGRGTEAFF; cdr3_nt: TGTGCCAGCAGTTCCAGGGGGCGAGGTACTGAAGCTTTCTTT
v_call: TRBV10-2; d_call: NA; cdr3_length: 15; clone_size: few; j_call: TRBJ2-5; cdr3_aa: CASSEGSLSQETQYF; cdr3_nt: TGCGCCAGCAGTGAAGGCAGTTTAAGTCAAGAGACCCAGTACTTC
v_call: TRBV3-1; d_call: NA; cdr3_length: 15; clone_size: many; j_call: TRBJ2-2; cdr3_aa: CASRAGTGDTGELFF; cdr3_nt: TGTGCCAGTAGAGCCGGGACCGGAGACACCGGGGAGCTGTTTTTT
v_call: TRBV29-1; d_call: NA; cdr3_length: 13; clone_size: few; j_call: TRBJ2-1; cdr3_aa: CSVARERNNEQFF; cdr3_nt: TGCAGCGTTGCGAGGGAGAGGAACAATGAGCAGTTCTTC
v_call: TRBV10-2; d_call: NA; cdr3_length: 14; clone_size: many; j_call: TRBJ1-5; cdr3_aa: CASSEQGPDQPQHF; cdr3_nt: TGCGCCAGCAGTGAGCAGGGTCCGGATCAGCCCCAGCATTTT
v_call: TRBV11-2; d_call: TRBD2; cdr3_length: 17; clone_size: many; j_call: TRBJ2-5; cdr3_aa: CASSLGIAGGSIGTQYF; cdr3_nt: TGTGCCAGCAGCTTAGGGATAGCGGGAGGATCGATAGGGACCCAGTACTTC
v_call: TRBV6-6; d_call: NA; cdr3_length: 14; clone_size: few; j_call: TRBJ1-4; cdr3_aa: CASSPGATNEKLFF; cdr3_nt: TGTGCCAGCAGCCCGGGGGCAACGAATGAAAAACTGTTTTTT
v_call: TRBV7-2; d_call: TRBD2; cdr3_length: 17; clone_size: few; j_call: TRBJ2-1; cdr3_aa: CASSLVWRETHYNEQFF; cdr3_nt: TGTGCCAGCAGCTTAGTCTGGCGGGAGACCCATTACAATGAGCAGTTCTTC
v_call: TRBV7-9; d_call: NA; cdr3_length: 14; clone_size: few; j_call: TRBJ2-2; cdr3_aa: CVSSPGIEVGELFF; cdr3_nt: TGTGTCAGCAGCCCCGGGATCGAGGTCGGGGAGCTGTTTTTT
v_call: TRBV5-1; d_call: TRBD2; cdr3_length: 16; clone_size: NA; j_call: TRBJ2-3; cdr3_aa: CASKLLAGVGTDTQYF; cdr3_nt: TGCGCCAGCAAACTACTAGCGGGAGTAGGCACAGATACGCAGTATTTT
v_call: TRBV20-1; d_call: NA; cdr3_length: 17; clone_size: NA; j_call: TRBJ1-1; cdr3_aa: CSARDMVNWEANTEAFF; cdr3_nt: TGCAGTGCTAGAGATATGGTGAACTGGGAGGCGAACACTGAAGCTTTCTTT
v_call: TRBV7-9; d_call: TRBD2; cdr3_length: 14; clone_size: many; j_call: TRBJ2-5; cdr3_aa: CASSERAGAETQYF; cdr3_nt: TGTGCCAGCAGCGAAAGGGCGGGAGCTGAGACCCAGTACTTC
v_call: TRBV25-1; d_call: NA; cdr3_length: 11; clone_size: few; j_call: TRBJ2-3; cdr3_aa: CASSVADTQYF; cdr3_nt: TGTGCCAGCAGTGTCGCAGATACGCAGTATTTT
v_call: TRBV5-5; d_call: TRBD2; cdr3_length: 16; clone_size: many; j_call: TRBJ2-3; cdr3_aa: CASSWTSGISTDTQYF; cdr3_nt: TGTGCCAGCAGCTGGACTAGCGGGATAAGCACAGATACGCAGTATTTT
v_call: TRBV2; d_call: TRBD1; cdr3_length: 15; clone_size: NA; j_call: TRBJ1-2; cdr3_aa: CATQVEGQTNYGYTF; cdr3_nt: TGTGCCACCCAAGTGGAGGGACAGACAAACTATGGCTACACCTTC
v_call: TRBV20-1; d_call: NA; cdr3_length: 14; clone_size: many; j_call: TRBJ1-4; cdr3_aa: CSAHQPDLDEKLFF; cdr3_nt: TGCAGTGCTCATCAACCCGATCTAGATGAAAAACTGTTTTTT
v_call: TRBV6-2/TRBV6-3; d_call: TRBD2; cdr3_length: 14; clone_size: NA; j_call: TRBJ2-3; cdr3_aa: CASSYRLASDTQYF; cdr3_nt: TGTGCCAGCAGTTACCGACTAGCCTCAGATACGCAGTATTTT
v_call: TRBV6-1; d_call: TRBD1; cdr3_length: 14; clone_size: NA; j_call: TRBJ2-2; cdr3_aa: CAGSRDRGIGELFF; cdr3_nt: TGTGCCGGAAGCCGGGACAGGGGGATCGGGGAGCTGTTTTTT
v_call: TRBV6-2/TRBV6-3; d_call: TRBD2; cdr3_length: 16; clone_size: many; j_call: TRBJ2-1; cdr3_aa: CASNALAGGAYNEQFF; cdr3_nt: TGTGCCAGCAACGCTCTAGCGGGAGGGGCCTACAATGAGCAGTTCTTC